Listed below are T cell receptor beta chains from one sample, sequenced in a study of OX40 agonist ivuxolimab in advanced cancers. Only in-frame clones appear in the TCRdb table, and some are missing; sequencing was by immunoSEQ multiplex PCR. This table has 46,000 or so clones, roughly three quarters appearing once. Sequenced material: CD4+ or CD8+ T cells sorted from blood, taken in a trial of the OX40 agonist ivuxolimab. The receptor source for this set is an adult with an advanced solid tumor such as melanoma, head and neck, liver or kidney cancer. CDR3s include the opening cysteine and the closing phenylalanine or tryptophan. Each record gives: V gene, clone size, D gene, J gene, CDR3 length, CDR3 protein, CDR3 DNA. A D gene is named only where the DNA matches it firmly. Clone size is given for some rows only: seen once, a few or many times, or a class if the clone is expanded.

TRBV6-6	.	.	TRBJ2-5	11	CASSLQETQYF	TGTGCCAGCAGTCTCCAAGAGACCCAGTACTTC
TRBV27	.	TRBD1	TRBJ1-4	14	CASGGTGRNEKLFF	TGTGCCAGCGGGGGGACAGGGCGTAATGAAAAACTGTTTTTT
TRBV30	once	.	TRBJ2-5	16	CAWTLPPGHVQETQYF	TGTGCCTGGACTCTACCCCCGGGACATGTCCAAGAGACCCAGTACTTC
TRBV6-4	once	TRBD1	TRBJ1-1	13	CASRQGIYTEAFF	TGTGCCAGCAGACAGGGGATTTACACTGAAGCTTTCTTT
TRBV20-1	.	.	TRBJ2-5	11	CSALREETQYF	TGCAGTGCTCTGAGGGAGGAGACCCAGTACTTC
TRBV9	.	.	TRBJ2-1	15	CASSLRPDGVNEQFF	TGTGCCAGCAGCCTACGACCAGACGGGGTCAATGAGCAGTTCTTC
TRBV5-4	.	TRBD2	TRBJ2-1	15	CASSWRLADYNEQFF	TGTGCCAGCAGCTGGAGGCTAGCGGACTACAATGAGCAGTTCTTC
TRBV5-1	.	.	TRBJ1-1	15	CASSLLAGVTTEAFF	TGCGCCAGCAGCTTGTTGGCAGGGGTGACCACTGAAGCTTTCTTT
TRBV7-9	.	TRBD2	TRBJ2-3	17	CASSTGTSGGYTYTQYF	TGTGCCAGCAGCACCGGGACTAGCGGGGGGTATACTTATACGCAGTATTTT
TRBV27	many	.	TRBJ1-6	15	CASSRTPWGDSPLHF	TGTGCCAGCAGCCGTACCCCCTGGGGTGATTCACCCCTCCACTTT
TRBV6-5	.	.	TRBJ1-3	13	CASSYDSGNTIYF	TGTGCCAGCAGTTACGACTCTGGAAACACCATATATTTT
TRBV18	few	TRBD2	TRBJ2-7	18	CASSPAPPLAGVPHEQYF	TGTGCCAGCTCACCCGCCCCCCCTCTAGCGGGAGTTCCCCACGAGCAGTACTTC
TRBV9	.	TRBD1	TRBJ1-5	13	CASSRDRDQPQHF	TGTGCCAGCAGCAGGGACAGGGACCAGCCCCAGCATTTT
TRBV4-3	.	.	TRBJ2-7	13	CASSQFTASEQYF	TGCGCCAGCAGCCAATTCACGGCGTCAGAGCAGTACTTC
TRBV2	.	.	TRBJ1-1	13	CASRIPANTEAFF	TGTGCCAGTCGTATACCCGCGAACACTGAAGCTTTCTTT
TRBV28	.	.	TRBJ2-7	11	CASSPAYEQYF	TGTGCCAGCAGTCCAGCCTACGAGCAGTACTTC
TRBV15	once	.	TRBJ2-7	12	CATRDRGYEQYF	TGTGCCACCAGGGACCGGGGCTACGAGCAGTACTTC
TRBV7-3	.	TRBD2	TRBJ2-1	14	CASSRGLAGDEQFF	TGTGCCAGCAGCCGGGGACTAGCGGGAGATGAGCAGTTCTTC
TRBV2	.	TRBD2	TRBJ2-3	14	CASKAGVSTDTQYF	TGTGCCAGCAAAGCGGGAGTATCTACAGATACGCAGTATTTT
TRBV27	.	TRBD1	TRBJ2-7	12	CASSFKLGQVEF	TGTGCCAGCAGTTTTAAGTTGGGACAGGTGGAATTC
TRBV7-8	.	.	TRBJ2-1	16	CASSLGTAATYNEQFF	TGTGCCAGCAGCTTAGGAACAGCGGCTACCTACAATGAGCAGTTCTTC
TRBV11-2	.	.	TRBJ2-4	15	CASSLEGGTKNIQYF	TGTGCCAGCAGCTTAGAAGGGGGTACCAAAAACATTCAGTACTTC
TRBV28	.	.	TRBJ2-1	15	CASSLGGVSYNEQFF	TGTGCCAGCAGTTTAGGAGGGGTCTCCTACAATGAGCAGTTCTTC
TRBV10-2	few	TRBD2	TRBJ2-5	16	CASSKLAGGQRETQYF	TGCGCCAGCAGCAAACTAGCGGGAGGGCAGAGAGAGACCCAGTACTTC
TRBV5-1	once	.	TRBJ2-7	14	CASSLGDNSYEQYF	TGCGCCAGCAGCTTGGGGGACAACTCCTACGAGCAGTACTTC
TRBV30	.	.	TRBJ2-1	15	CAWSRLGDSYNEQFF	TGTGCCTGGAGTAGATTGGGAGACTCCTACAATGAGCAGTTCTTC
TRBV10-2	.	TRBD2	TRBJ2-5	14	CASSRGLAGETQYF	TGCGCCAGCAGCCGGGGACTAGCTGGCGAGACCCAGTACTTC
TRBV18	.	.	TRBJ1-4	11	CASSSEEKLFF	TGTGCCAGCTCAAGTGAGGAAAAACTGTTTTTT
TRBV28	.	.	TRBJ1-1	14	CASSLSWGGTEAFF	TGTGCCAGCAGTTTATCATGGGGAGGGACTGAAGCTTTCTTT
TRBV6-5	.	TRBD1	TRBJ1-5	16	CASSYSISGGLQPQHF	TGTGCCAGCAGTTACTCTATATCAGGGGGCCTTCAGCCCCAGCATTTT
TRBV6-5	.	TRBD1	TRBJ1-2	15	CASSYGTGGHYGYTF	TGTGCCAGCAGTTACGGGACAGGGGGCCACTATGGCTACACCTTC
TRBV6-6	.	.	TRBJ1-6	12	CASSYVGSPLHF	TGTGCCAGCAGTTACGTGGGTTCACCCCTCCACTTT
TRBV7-9	.	TRBD1	TRBJ2-3	14	CASSLTGGKDTQYF	TGTGCCAGCAGCCTGACAGGGGGCAAGGATACGCAGTATTTT
TRBV18	.	.	TRBJ1-5	13	CASSMGTNQPQHF	TGTGCCAGCTCAATGGGAACAAATCAGCCCCAGCATTTT
TRBV18	.	.	TRBJ1-1	14	CASSPTSMNTEAFF	TGTGCCAGCTCCCCAACGAGTATGAACACTGAAGCTTTCTTT
TRBV6-1	.	.	TRBJ1-2	13	CASNAGTVYGYTF	TGTGCCAGCAATGCCGGGACGGTCTATGGCTACACCTTC
TRBV7-7	.	TRBD2	TRBJ2-7	14	CASSSGGGGYEQYF	TGTGCTAGCAGCTCGGGAGGGGGAGGGTACGAGCAGTACTTC
TRBV5-1	once	.	TRBJ2-1	14	CVSSSPGFVGEQFF	TGCGTCAGCAGCTCCCCGGGGTTCGTGGGTGAGCAGTTCTTC
TRBV5-4	.	TRBD2	TRBJ2-7	12	CASSQDLAGDYF	TGTGCCAGCAGTCAAGACCTAGCGGGTGATTACTTC
TRBV5-1	.	TRBD2	TRBJ2-1	15	CASSLGLAGLNEQFF	TGCGCCAGCAGCTTAGGACTAGCCGGACTAAATGAGCAGTTCTTC
TRBV5-1	.	TRBD1	TRBJ2-7	14	CASRWGQSSYEQYF	TGCGCCAGCAGGTGGGGACAGAGCTCCTACGAGCAGTACTTC
TRBV5-4	.	.	TRBJ2-5	15	CASSWGNGGAETQYF	TGTGCCAGCAGCTGGGGAAATGGGGGGGCGGAGACCCAGTACTTC
TRBV5-1	few	.	TRBJ2-1	12	CASSGSSWEQFF	TGCGCCAGCAGCGGTTCTAGCTGGGAGCAGTTCTTC
TRBV18	.	.	TRBJ1-4	14	CASSPRGTNEKLFF	TGTGCCAGCTCACCAAGGGGGACTAATGAAAAACTGTTTTTT
TRBV5-1	.	TRBD2	TRBJ2-5	14	CASSQTSSGETQYF	TGCGCCAGCAGCCAGACTAGCTCCGGGGAGACCCAGTACTTC
TRBV4-2	.	TRBD2	TRBJ2-1	16	CASSQVSREGGNEQFF	TGTGCCAGCAGCCAAGTTTCTCGGGAGGGTGGCAATGAGCAGTTCTTC
TRBV2	.	.	TRBJ2-5	13	CASKDNAGETQYF	TGTGCCAGCAAAGATAATGCTGGGGAGACCCAGTACTTC
TRBV2	.	TRBD1	TRBJ1-5	14	CANSVGTVNQPQHF	TGTGCCAACAGTGTTGGGACAGTCAATCAGCCCCAGCATTTT
TRBV5-1	once	TRBD2	TRBJ2-5	16	CASSLQLAGEGETQYF	TGCGCCAGCAGCTTGCAACTAGCGGGAGAAGGAGAGACCCAGTACTTC
TRBV30	.	.	TRBJ2-2	15	CAWRNRDRNTGELFF	TGTGCCTGGAGGAATCGAGACCGGAACACCGGGGAGCTGTTTTTT